The 8 T cell receptor beta chains reported below all come from one sample, sequenced in a study of control samples from healthy donors and cancer patients. The protocol was immunoSEQ multiplex PCR, while the TCRdb copy is restricted to in-frame clones and leaves out a portion. The data contain 95,000 to 130,000 clones, approximately 90% of them singletons. The sequenced material came from blood. The origin of the receptors is a woman between 65 and 79 years old in good health.

The genes are TRBV5-1 and TRBJ1-5; D call uncertain. V was trimmed by 0 bases and J by 2 bases, leaving 12 bases between them. The CDR3 covers 16 residues. Germline V gives CDR1 SGHRS, CDR2 YFSETQ. CDR3 residues: CASSLVGQKGNQPQHF. DNA of the CDR3: TGCGCCAGCAGCTTGGTAGGGCAAAAGGGCAATCAGCCCCAGCATTTT.

The V and J genes are TRBV5-1 and TRBJ1-6; D unclear. Germline CDR1 SGHRS, CDR2 YFSETQ. Trimming removed 0 bases at V and 9 bases at J, with 10 bases between. The CDR3 contains 14 residues. CDR3 region: CASSLEGAGSPLHF. For the CDR3, the DNA is TGCGCCAGCAGCTTGGAGGGCGCGGGTTCACCCCTCCACTTT.

The chain carries TRBV7-2 and TRBJ1-5, with TRBD1 matching 8 bases. The CDR3 consists of 17 residues. V dropped 1 base and J dropped 1; count of bases not matched to a gene: 6. Germline V CDR1 and CDR2: SGHTA, FQGNSA. The CDR3 sequence is CASSLGRQGASNQPQHF. The CDR3 DNA reads as TGTGCCAGCAGCTTAGGTCGCCAGGGGGCAAGCAATCAGCCCCAGCATTTT.

The rearrangement links TRBV19 to TRBJ1-5; 8 bases align to TRBD1. The trim removed 11 bases at V and 6 bases at J, leaving 9 bases unmatched. Germline-derived CDR1 and CDR2 are LNHDA and SQIVND (reference sequence). This CDR3 region has 13 residues. This CDR3 reads CAGVAGGCQPQHF. In DNA, the CDR3 is TGTGCCGGGGTGGCAGGGGGCTGTCAGCCCCAGCATTTT.

The chain links TRBV3-1 (or the pseudogene TRBV3-2) to TRBJ2-1, with TRBD1 matching over 8 bases. CDR1 and CDR2 (germline): LGHDT, YNNKEL (reference sequence). With V trimmed by 4 bases and J by 7 bases, 9 bases remained unmatched. There are 15 residues in the CDR3. CDR3 DNA: TGTGCCAGCAGCCGGGGGCAGGGGGCTTGGAATGAGCAGTTCTTC. As protein: CASSRGQGAWNEQFF.

J is TRBJ2-6 and V is TRBV5-4; TRBD1 matches 8 bases. In germline, CDR1 is SGHNT, CDR2 YYREEE (reference sequence). Germline trimming cut 5 bases from V and 0 bases from J; bases unmatched to any gene: 7. The CDR3 is made up of 17 amino acids. The CDR3 bases are TGTGCCAGCAGGCGCGGGACAGGAGCCTCTGGGGCCAACGTCCTGACTTTC. Its protein is CASRRGTGASGANVLTF.

This clone was found once. V usage is TRBV10-1 and J usage is TRBJ2-7; a possible D gene is TRBD1 (6 bases). Trimming pared 0 bases from V and 5 bases from J, leaving 14 bases between. The CDR3 sequence is 15 residues long. The germline V gene has CDR1 WNHNN and CDR2 SYGVQD (reference sequence). This chain's CDR3 is CASSESGAGANEQYF. The CDR3 nucleotides read TGCGCCAGCAGTGAGTCTGGGGCAGGGGCCAACGAGCAGTACTTC.

This clone was observed once. The V and J genes are TRBV19 and TRBJ2-3; 9 bases match TRBD2. The junction had 2 bases not matched to a gene; V was cut back by 5 bases and J by 2 bases. This CDR3 is 14 amino acids long. The germline CDR1 and CDR2 sequences are LNHDA and SQIVND (reference sequence). CDR3 in DNA: TGTGCCAGTAGTGCGGGGGGGTACACAGATACGCAGTATTTT. Translating gives CASSAGGYTDTQYF.